The rows below give T cell receptor beta chains drawn from one sample of a study of monozygotic twins with inflammatory bowel disease. TCRdb reprocessed the 5' RACE reads and reports one entry per CDR3 protein, with no DNA. The table for this sample gives around 40,000 distinct CDR3 sequences. Material: blood. These receptors were obtained from a human donor with ulcerative colitis or Crohn's disease, or a healthy co-twin of an affected twin (not recorded which). Both conserved end residues are part of each CDR3.

>TRBJ2-7|TRBV28
CASSFKAGVRVYEQYF
>TRBJ1-2|TRBV3-1
CASSPLTGLLGYTF
>TRBJ2-7|TRBV7-9
CASSPDVGEQYF
>TRBJ1-1|TRBV20-1
CSGGRQGRARTEAFF
>TRBJ2-2|TRBV30
CAWSLKVLTGELFF
>TRBJ2-3|TRBV9
CASGLAGGDTQYF
>TRBJ1-2|TRBV28
CASSPRPGGKLTGYTF
>TRBJ1-2|TRBV5-1
CASSSGQYANYGYTF
>TRBJ2-2|TRBV7-7
CASSASSGLTGELFF
>TRBJ2-7|TRBV21-1
CASSNPRYEQYF
>TRBJ2-1|TRBV19
CASSISWGGYNEQFF
>TRBJ2-3|TRBV4-1
CASSQDRTSGRGTQYF
>TRBJ2-5|TRBV2
CASTWTSGQETQYF
>TRBJ1-1|TRBV20-1
CSARDSGTEAFF
>TRBJ2-5|TRBV7-9
CASSLKSETQYF
>TRBJ2-2|TRBV10-3
CATHRANTGELFF
>TRBJ2-7|TRBV7-9
CASNQGFRSYEQYF
>TRBJ2-1|TRBV20-1
CSASGTGGSSYNEQFF
>TRBJ2-1|TRBV24-1
CATSAQGREQFF
>TRBJ1-2|TRBV6-5
CASNLGQGTYGYTF
>TRBJ2-1|TRBV5-1
CASRHDGPYYNEQFF
>TRBJ2-5|TRBV19
CASSPGTGGETQYF
>TRBJ1-4|TRBV4-3
CASSTRGLNEKLFF
>TRBJ2-7|TRBV11-2
CASSRTSGSNEQYF
>TRBJ2-4|TRBV12-3/TRBV12-4
CASSLGTGGSAKNIQYF
>TRBJ1-3|TRBV6-1
CASTTPYGTPSSGNTIYF
>TRBJ2-2|TRBV7-6
CASSLKGWTGELFF
>TRBJ2-5|TRBV20-1
CSASLVETQYF
>TRBJ1-1|TRBV14
CASSHEELGWLPNEAFF
>TRBJ2-4|TRBV7-2
CASSLRDVLSKNIQYF
>TRBJ2-1|TRBV7-2
CASTRGAGYNEQFF
>TRBJ2-1|TRBV19
CASSLVGQGDEQFF
>TRBJ2-2|TRBV20-1
CSARDRPNTGELFF
>TRBJ2-3|TRBV5-1
CASSSDRGKDTQYF
>TRBJ2-3|TRBV19
CASSTESRDTQYF
>TRBJ1-2|TRBV19
CASKLGKFYTF
>TRBJ1-5|TRBV6-2/TRBV6-3
CASSYSTGISNQPQHF
>TRBJ2-3|TRBV11-3
CASSVGGSTDTQYF
>TRBJ2-6|TRBV24-1
CATSDSTGANVLTF
>TRBJ2-5|TRBV13
CASSPDNIVGEETQYF
>TRBJ2-3|TRBV20-1
CSARNPGTSVTDTQYF
>TRBJ2-1|TRBV30
CAWSFGTSGLGRESEQFF
>TRBJ2-7|TRBV21-1
CANLTGEVGEQYF
>TRBJ2-7|TRBV24-1
CATSDLQEPRPCSTGRYF
>TRBJ2-5|TRBV6-5
CASSYGIGWTSGETQYF